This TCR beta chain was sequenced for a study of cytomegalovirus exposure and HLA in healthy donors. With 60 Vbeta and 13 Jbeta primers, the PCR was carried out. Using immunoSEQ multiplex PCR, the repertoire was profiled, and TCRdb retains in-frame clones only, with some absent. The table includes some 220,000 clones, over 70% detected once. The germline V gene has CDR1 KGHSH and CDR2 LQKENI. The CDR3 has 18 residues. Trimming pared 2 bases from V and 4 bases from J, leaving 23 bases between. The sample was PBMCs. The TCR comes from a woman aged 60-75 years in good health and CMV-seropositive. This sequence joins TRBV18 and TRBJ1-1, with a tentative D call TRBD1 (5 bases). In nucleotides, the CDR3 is TGTGCCAGCTCACCAAGGGGCAGGGAAAGAGTGAGGTTCACTGAAGCTTTCTTT. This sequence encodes CASSPRGRERVRFTEAFF.